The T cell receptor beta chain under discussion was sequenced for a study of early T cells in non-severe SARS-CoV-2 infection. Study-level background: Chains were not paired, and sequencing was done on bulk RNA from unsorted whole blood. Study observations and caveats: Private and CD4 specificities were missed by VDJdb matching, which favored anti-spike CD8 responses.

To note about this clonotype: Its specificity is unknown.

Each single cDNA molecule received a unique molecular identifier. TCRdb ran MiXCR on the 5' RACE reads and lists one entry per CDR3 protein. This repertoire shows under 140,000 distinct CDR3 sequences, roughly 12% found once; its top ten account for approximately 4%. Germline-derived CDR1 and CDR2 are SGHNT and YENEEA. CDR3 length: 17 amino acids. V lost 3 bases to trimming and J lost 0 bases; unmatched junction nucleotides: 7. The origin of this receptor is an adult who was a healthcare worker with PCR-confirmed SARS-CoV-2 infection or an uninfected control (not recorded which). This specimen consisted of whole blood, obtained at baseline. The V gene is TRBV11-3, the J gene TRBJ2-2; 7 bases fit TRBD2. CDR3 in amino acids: CASSLRGSPANTGELFF. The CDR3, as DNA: TGTGCCAGCAGCTTGCGCGGGAGTCCCGCGAACACCGGGGAGCTGTTTTTT.